This TCR beta chain was recovered during a study of OX40 agonist ivuxolimab in advanced cancers. General study points: Clonal expansion among partial responders at 0.1-3.0 mg/kg ranked near the lowest. CD4+ and CD8+ blood T cells expanded clonally by week 6 at 0.1 to 3.0 mg/kg.

Germline CDR1 LGHNA, CDR2 YNFKEQ. Unmatched junction bases numbered 13, after V lost 3 bases and J lost 1 base. The CDR3 length is 18 residues. Systemic immunosuppression or a history of autoimmune disease excluded patients. Some clones are missing from TCRdb's copy, which holds only in-frame ones; the method was immunoSEQ multiplex PCR. The sample consists of 150,000 to 190,000 clones, 94% of them appearing once. With respect to this clone: Its antigen is not identified.

This sample comprised CD4+ or CD8+ T cells sorted from blood, obtained in a trial of the OX40 agonist ivuxolimab. The receptor was derived from an adult with an advanced solid tumor such as melanoma, head and neck, liver or kidney cancer. V usage is TRBV4-2 and J usage is TRBJ2-7; 9 bases are shared with TRBD2. DNA of the CDR3: TGTGCCAGCAGCCATCTCCCCCGGGAAAGCGGGAGGTCCTACGAGCAGTACTTC. The encoded protein is CASSHLPRESGRSYEQYF.